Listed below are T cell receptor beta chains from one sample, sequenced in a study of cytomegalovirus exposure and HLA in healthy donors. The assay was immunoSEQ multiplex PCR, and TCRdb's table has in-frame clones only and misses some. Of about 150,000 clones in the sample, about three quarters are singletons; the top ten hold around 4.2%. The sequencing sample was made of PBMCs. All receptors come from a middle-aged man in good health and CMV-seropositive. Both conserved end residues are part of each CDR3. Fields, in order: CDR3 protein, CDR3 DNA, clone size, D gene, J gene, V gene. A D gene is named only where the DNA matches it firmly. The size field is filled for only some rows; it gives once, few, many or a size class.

CASSNYYEQYF	TGTGCCAGCAGTAATTACTACGAGCAGTACTTC	few	NA	TRBJ2-7	TRBV27
CASSPRDSLSGANVLTF	TGTGCCAGCAGCCCACGGGACAGTCTCTCTGGGGCCAACGTCCTGACTTTC	NA	TRBD1	TRBJ2-6	TRBV7-3
CASSLGRGGTGELFF	TGTGCCAGCAGCTTGGGGCGGGGGGGCACCGGGGAGCTGTTTTTT	NA	TRBD2	TRBJ2-2	TRBV5-4
CASSHRTSDSTDTQYF	TGCGCCAGCAGCCACCGGACTAGCGATAGCACAGATACGCAGTATTTT	NA	TRBD2	TRBJ2-3	TRBV4-1
CASSRGGETQYF	TGTGCCAGCAGCCGCGGCGGGGAGACCCAGTACTTC	NA	NA	TRBJ2-5	TRBV11-3
CASSRWTLGDTGELFF	TGTGCCAGCAGCCGATGGACCCTAGGGGACACCGGGGAGCTGTTTTTT	NA	NA	TRBJ2-2	TRBV13
CASRSAGARNEKLFF	TGTGCCAGCAGGTCGGCAGGGGCGCGGAATGAAAAACTGTTTTTT	NA	NA	TRBJ1-4	TRBV6-5
CASSLGPGLGGETQYF	TGTGCCAGCAGCTTAGGCCCGGGGCTGGGGGGTGAGACCCAGTACTTC	once	NA	TRBJ2-5	TRBV11-2
CVSGFSYEQYF	TGTGTCAGCGGCTTTTCCTACGAGCAGTACTTC	NA	NA	TRBJ2-7	TRBV6-6
CASSNRRQEQYF	TGTGCCAGCAGCAACCGCCGACAGGAGCAGTACTTC	NA	NA	TRBJ2-7	TRBV6-5
CASSPGRAGGNKNIQYF	TGTGCCAGCAGCCCCGGAAGGGCAGGGGGTAACAAAAACATTCAGTACTTC	NA	TRBD1	TRBJ2-4	TRBV7-2
CASSPGQSPTDTQYF	TGTGCCAGCAGCCCCGGACAGAGTCCCACAGATACGCAGTATTTT	few	NA	TRBJ2-3	TRBV5-4
CASSAPNRGHTEAFF	TGTGCCAGCAGCGCTCCTAACAGGGGGCACACTGAAGCTTTCTTT	NA	TRBD1	TRBJ1-1	TRBV11-2
CASSSQRWADTQYF	TGTGCCAGCAGCTCACAGCGGTGGGCAGATACGCAGTATTTT	NA	NA	TRBJ2-3	TRBV11-2
CASGGGFDEQFF	TGTGCCTCCGGGGGGGGGTTCGATGAGCAGTTCTTC	once	TRBD2	TRBJ2-1	TRBV11-3
CASSPGEGRIFTDTQYF	TGTGCCAGCAGCCCTGGGGAGGGCCGTATCTTCACAGATACGCAGTATTTT	NA	TRBD2	TRBJ2-3	TRBV11-3
CASSPDRLNTEAFF	TGTGCCAGCTCACCGGACAGGCTGAACACTGAAGCTTTCTTT	NA	TRBD1	TRBJ1-1	TRBV18
CASSLPRTGGYTF	TGTGCCAGCAGCTTACCACGGACAGGAGGCTACACCTTC	few	TRBD1	TRBJ1-2	TRBV7-2
CASSLTSLRTGELFF	TGTGCCAGCAGCTTAACTAGCCTTAGGACCGGGGAGCTGTTTTTT	NA	NA	TRBJ2-2	TRBV7-9
CASSPATGVLNEKLFF	TGTGCCAGCAGTCCCGCGACGGGGGTCCTTAATGAAAAACTGTTTTTT	NA	NA	TRBJ1-4	TRBV7-9
CASSPEGLRTEAFF	TGTGCCAGCTCCCCTGAGGGCCTGCGTACTGAAGCTTTCTTT	NA	NA	TRBJ1-1	TRBV18
CASSLTSGYTGELFF	TGTGCCAGCTCACTTACTAGCGGATACACCGGGGAGCTGTTTTTT	NA	TRBD2	TRBJ2-2	TRBV18
CASSLTALKNIQYF	TGTGCCAGCAGCCTTACAGCTCTTAAAAACATTCAGTACTTC	few	NA	TRBJ2-4	TRBV2
CASSFQGLSYEQYF	TGTGCCAGCAGCTTCCAGGGGTTATCCTACGAGCAGTACTTC	NA	NA	TRBJ2-7	TRBV5-6
CASSFSDSPLHF	TGTGCCAGCAGTTTTAGTGATTCACCCCTCCACTTT	NA	NA	TRBJ1-6	TRBV27
CASSRTLADTQYF	TGTGCCAGCAGCCGTACCCTAGCGGATACGCAGTATTTT	once	NA	TRBJ2-3	TRBV28
CASSPPGGRAFNEQFF	TGTGCCAGCAGCCCACCGGGTGGGAGGGCATTCAATGAGCAGTTCTTC	NA	TRBD2	TRBJ2-1	TRBV7-2
CASPGGRVNTEAFF	TGTGCCAGCCCCGGGGGGAGGGTGAACACTGAAGCTTTCTTT	NA	NA	TRBJ1-1	TRBV6-1
CASSDAGTGVDEQYF	TGTGCCAGCAGTGACGCCGGGACAGGTGTCGACGAGCAGTACTTC	few	TRBD1	TRBJ2-7	TRBV2
CASSSHPAADTQYF	TGTGCCAGCAGCTCCCATCCAGCGGCAGATACGCAGTATTTT	NA	NA	TRBJ2-3	TRBV7-6
CASSRRGQAFF	TGTGCCAGCAGTCGAAGGGGTCAAGCTTTCTTT	NA	NA	TRBJ1-1	TRBV7-9
CASSLAGGREAFF	TGCGCCAGCAGCTTAGCGGGAGGCCGTGAAGCTTTCTTT	NA	NA	TRBJ1-1	TRBV4-1
CASSLGGENSPLHF	TGTGCCAGCAGCTTGGGGGGGGAAAATTCACCCCTCCACTTT	NA	NA	TRBJ1-6	TRBV5-4
CASKGVIETQYF	TGTGCCAGCAAGGGGGTGATCGAGACCCAGTACTTC	NA	NA	TRBJ2-5	TRBV28
CASSRTTGGQPQHF	TGCGCCAGCAGCAGAACGACAGGCGGACAGCCCCAGCATTTT	NA	NA	TRBJ1-5	TRBV5-1
CATSSGVTYEQYF	TGTGCCACCAGCAGCGGGGTTACCTACGAGCAGTACTTC	NA	TRBD2	TRBJ2-7	TRBV2
CASSRSAGERGYTF	TGTGCCAGCAGTCGTTCCGCGGGGGAGCGTGGCTACACCTTC	NA	NA	TRBJ1-2	TRBV6-5